Listed below are T cell receptor beta chains from one sample, sequenced in a study of beta chain features in type 1 diabetes. Only in-frame clones appear in the TCRdb table, and some are missing; sequencing was by immunoSEQ multiplex PCR. The sample records about 400,000 clones, roughly 13% being singletons. The sample was naive CD4+ T cells from blood. The receptor source for this set is a woman aged 18-29 years with type 1 diabetes. The CDR3 runs from the conserved cysteine through the conserved F or W. The D gene is left open where the match is weak. Rows may omit the clone size; those that give it use once, few, many or a size class.

d_call	clone_size	v_call	j_call	cdr3_aa	cdr3_nt
TRBD1	few	TRBV2	TRBJ1-5	CASVRDRGYDQPQHF	TGTGCCAGCGTCCGGGACAGGGGTTATGATCAGCCCCAGCATTTT
.	.	TRBV5-1	TRBJ2-7	CASSSLYEQYF	TGCGCCAGCAGCTCCTTGTACGAGCAGTACTTC
TRBD1	.	TRBV5-4	TRBJ1-2	CASSLYTGDGYTF	TGTGCCAGCAGCCTATACACAGGGGATGGCTACACCTTC
.	.	TRBV2	TRBJ2-2	CASSRETGELFF	TGTGCCAGCAGTCGGGAAACCGGGGAGCTGTTTTTT
.	.	TRBV19	TRBJ2-1	CASSPWSNEQFF	TGTGCCAGTAGCCCCTGGAGTAATGAGCAGTTCTTC
.	few	TRBV11-2	TRBJ1-2	CASSSLAGEYGYTF	TGTGCCAGCAGCTCATTGGCAGGGGAGTATGGCTACACCTTC
.	few	TRBV5-4	TRBJ2-2	CASSLRPAGTGELFF	TGTGCCAGCAGCTTACGCCCGGCGGGCACCGGGGAGCTGTTTTTT
.	.	TRBV6-6	TRBJ1-1	CASSYLRGGEAFF	TGTGCCAGCAGTTACCTGAGAGGGGGAGAAGCTTTCTTT
.	few	TRBV4-3	TRBJ2-1	CASSQPQDRTYNEQFF	TGCGCCAGCAGCCAACCGCAGGATCGAACCTACAATGAGCAGTTCTTC
.	few	TRBV4-1	TRBJ2-7	CASSQASRGFYEQYF	TGCGCCAGCAGCCAAGCCTCGCGGGGCTTCTACGAGCAGTACTTC
TRBD2	.	TRBV7-3	TRBJ2-1	CASSASGTSGSRANEQFF	TGTGCCAGCAGCGCCTCCGGGACTAGCGGGAGCCGCGCCAATGAGCAGTTCTTC
TRBD1	.	TRBV29-1	TRBJ2-1	CSVNRGYNSYNEQFF	TGCAGCGTCAACAGGGGCTATAACTCCTACAATGAGCAGTTCTTC
TRBD1	few	TRBV29-1	TRBJ1-4	CSVVTGTGREKLFF	TGCAGCGTTGTGACCGGGACAGGGCGTGAAAAACTGTTTTTT
.	.	TRBV28	TRBJ2-7	CASSLLEGEQYF	TGTGCCAGCAGTTTACTGGAGGGCGAGCAGTACTTC
TRBD2	once	TRBV28	TRBJ2-3	CASRRGLGSRDTQYF	TGTGCCAGCAGGAGGGGACTAGGGAGCAGAGATACGCAGTATTTT
.	.	TRBV25-1	TRBJ1-2	CASSPDTNYGYTF	TGTGCCAGCAGTCCTGACACGAACTATGGCTACACCTTC
TRBD1	.	TRBV15	TRBJ2-5	CATSLRPGDRGIVGETQYF	TGTGCCACCAGCTTGCGCCCCGGGGACAGGGGTATCGTCGGAGAGACCCAGTACTTC
TRBD1	few	TRBV5-1	TRBJ1-1	CASSLVAGGNTEAFF	TGCGCCAGCAGCTTGGTGGCAGGGGGCAACACTGAAGCTTTCTTT
TRBD1	.	TRBV25-1	TRBJ2-5	CASSEEQGYRSQYF	TGTGCCAGCAGTGAAGAACAGGGGTATAGGTCCCAGTACTTC
.	.	TRBV2	TRBJ1-2	CASSALLTGKGDGYTF	TGTGCCAGCAGTGCCCTCCTCACAGGGAAAGGCGACGGCTACACCTTC
.	few	TRBV19	TRBJ2-2	CASRPLAGENTGELFF	TGTGCCAGTAGACCCTTGGCAGGGGAGAACACCGGGGAGCTGTTTTTT
TRBD1	few	TRBV5-4	TRBJ2-2	CASRAGTGSPGELFF	TGTGCCAGCAGAGCCGGGACAGGGTCCCCCGGGGAGCTGTTTTTT
.	.	TRBV7-9	TRBJ2-7	CASSVNFVYEQYF	TGTGCCAGCAGCGTGAACTTCGTTTACGAGCAGTACTTC
.	few	TRBV7-2	TRBJ2-6	CASSSSAGSGANVLTF	TGTGCCAGCAGCTCGTCGGCGGGCTCTGGGGCCAACGTCCTGACTTTC
TRBD2	.	TRBV11-2	TRBJ2-7	CASSLEAGGAIRADF	TGTGCCAGCAGCTTAGAGGCGGGAGGGGCAATTCGCGCTGACTTC
.	.	TRBV7-3	TRBJ2-3	CASSPGTQDTQYF	TGTGCCAGCAGCCCCGGGACACAAGATACGCAGTATTTT
.	few	TRBV2	TRBJ1-5	CASSDGQNINQPQHF	TGTGCCAGCAGTGATGGGCAGAACATCAATCAGCCCCAGCATTTT
TRBD2	few	TRBV30	TRBJ2-7	CAWAQGSGSSYEQYF	TGTGCCTGGGCCCAGGGGAGCGGGAGCTCCTACGAGCAGTACTTC
TRBD2	.	TRBV5-1	TRBJ2-1	CASSFTSGAYNEQFF	TGCGCCAGCAGCTTTACTAGCGGAGCCTACAATGAGCAGTTCTTC
.	few	TRBV20-1	TRBJ1-2	CSSRVNYGYTF	TGCAGTTCCCGGGTTAACTATGGCTACACCTTC
.	few	TRBV4-1	TRBJ1-1	CASSQLHLTGTEAFF	TGCGCCAGCAGCCAATTACACCTGACTGGGACTGAAGCTTTCTTT
TRBD2	.	TRBV4-3	TRBJ2-7	CASSQSRDYHSYEQYF	TGCGCCAGCAGCCAGTCCCGGGACTACCACTCCTACGAGCAGTACTTC
TRBD1	.	TRBV7-8	TRBJ2-7	CASSVLGWDSHYEQYF	TGTGCCAGCAGCGTACTGGGATGGGACAGCCACTACGAGCAGTACTTC
.	.	TRBV2	TRBJ2-7	CASTPGYEQYF	TGTGCCAGCACCCCCGGTTACGAGCAGTACTTC
.	.	TRBV5-1	TRBJ2-5	CASRVQGQETQYF	TGCGCCAGCAGGGTTCAGGGTCAAGAGACCCAGTACTTC
.	.	TRBV7-2	TRBJ1-3	CASSLQVSASLGNTIYF	TGTGCCAGCAGCTTACAGGTATCAGCTTCCCTTGGAAACACCATATATTTT
TRBD2	.	TRBV2	TRBJ2-7	CASQSGTTVTYEQYF	TGTGCCAGCCAAAGTGGGACTACCGTTACCTACGAGCAGTACTTC
.	few	TRBV25-1	TRBJ1-2	CASSRSYGYTF	TGTGCCAGTTCTCGGAGCTATGGCTACACCTTC
.	.	TRBV2	TRBJ1-2	CASSPGAF	TGTGCCAGCAGCCCGGGGGCCTTC
TRBD2	.	TRBV11-2	TRBJ2-1	CASSFPAGEHNEQFF	TGTGCCAGCAGCTTCCCAGCGGGAGAGCACAATGAGCAGTTCTTC
TRBD1	.	TRBV25-1	TRBJ2-7	CASSTTGAYEQYF	TGTGCCAGCAGTACTACAGGGGCCTACGAGCAGTACTTC
.	.	TRBV5-1	TRBJ1-5	CASSLENRVSNQPQHF	TGCGCCAGCAGCTTGGAGAACAGGGTTAGCAATCAGCCCCAGCATTTT
.	few	TRBV4-1	TRBJ2-3	CASSRTGNTQYF	TGCGCCAGCAGCCGCACGGGAAATACGCAGTATTTT